The sequence of this T cell receptor beta chain was determined in a study of Tregs in tolerant kidney transplant recipients. With respect to this clone: Its antigen is unidentified.

Unstimulated Tregs (CD4+CD25+CD127-) and CD4+CD25- non-Tregs were sorted from PBMCs. The CDR3 extends over 14 amino acids. CDR1 PRHDT and CDR2 FYEKMQ come from the germline V gene (reference sequence). The germline V and J ends were trimmed by 4 bases and 6 bases, with 14 bases remaining between them. TCRdb keeps only in-frame clones here, not all; method: immunoSEQ multiplex PCR. The sample carries about 66,000 clones, roughly 90% recorded once. Study findings and constraints: Some patients' samples used different primers over time, so nucleotide sequences weren't comparable.

This clonotype was obtained from a human donor who received a combined kidney and bone marrow transplant. The input for sequencing was CD8+ T cells from blood, taken before the transplant. The chain is built from TRBV13 and TRBJ2-3, with D possibly TRBD2 on 6 matching bases. The CDR3 reads CASSSGLYGDTQYF. DNA of the CDR3: TGTGCCAGCAGCTCGGGACTTTATGGGGATACGCAGTATTTT.